Below, 26 T cell receptor beta chains from the same sample are listed, as sequenced in a study of T cells in Graves' hyperthyroidism and ophthalmopathy. Researchers amplified the TCR beta CDR3 regions from RNA transcripts. When the TCR CDR3 underwent first-round RT-PCR, the HTBI primer set was used. MiXCR, run by TCRdb on the multiplex PCR reads, gives a single entry per CDR3 protein. This sample has a few hundred thousand distinct CDR3 sequences; under 60% occur once, and the top ten carry around 17%. The source material was peripheral blood or thyroid tissue (not recorded which). The receptors derive from an adult woman with Graves' disease, either hyperthyroidism or ophthalmopathy (not recorded which).

This clonotype was seen at least ten times. Compared with germline, one end of the junction differs, possibly owing to a read error. The chain couples TRBV19 to TRBJ1-1; D unclear. The length of the CDR3 is 15 residues. Germline V gene sequence: CDR1 LNHDA, CDR2 SQIVND (reference sequence). The CDR3 is CASSINTGPMISDLF. The CDR3 DNA reads TGTGCCAGTAGTATAAATACCGGTCCAATGATCTCCGACCTCTTT.

Here the CDR3 reads CASSLVTETYEQYF. The CDR3 DNA follows: TGTGCCAGCAGCTTGGTGACAGAGACCTACGAGCAGTACTTC. This chain joins TRBV5-6 and TRBJ2-7; TRBD1 is a possible D gene (5 bases). The V end was cut by 0 bases, the J end by 2 bases, with 9 bases between. The CDR3 sequence is 14 residues long. Germline CDR1 SGHDT, CDR2 YYEEEE.

This clonotype was picked up many times. This rearrangement joins TRBV7-6 to TRBJ1-1; unclear D gene. CDR1 is SGHVS, CDR2 FNYEAQ, per germline. Between the trimmed V and J ends, which lost 5 bases and 1 base, there was a span of 8 bases. The CDR3 spans 13 residues. CDR3 DNA: TGTGCCAGCAGCCATAGTAAGAACACTGAAGCTTTCTTT. It translates to CASSHSKNTEAFF.

This clonotype was recorded at least ten times. The rearrangement joins TRBV5-6 to TRBJ2-7; D might be TRBD2 (5 bases). The CDR3 sequence is 15 residues long. The germline V gene has CDR1 SGHDT and CDR2 YYEEEE. V lost 3 bases, J lost 3 bases, and 16 bases lay in between. The CDR3 bases are TGTGCCAGCAGCTCCTCCCGGGAAGCGTACTACGAGCAGTACTTC. Protein: CASSSSREAYYEQYF. Variable domain in full (rest from reference TRBV5-6 and TRBJ2-7): DAGVTQSPTHLIKTRGQQVTLRCSPKSGHDTVSWYQQALGQGPQFIFQYYEEEERQRGNFPDRFSGHQFPNYSSELNVNALLLGDSALYLCASSSSREAYYEQYFGPGTRLTVT.

This clonotype has only a few counts. The chain links TRBV29-1 to TRBJ1-2; no firm D call. Trimming pared 2 bases from V and 4 bases from J, leaving 17 bases between. Germline CDR1 is SQVTM and CDR2 is ANQGSEA. The CDR3 consists of 15 residues. The CDR3 DNA reads as TGCAGCGTTGAATGGAAAGACATCTGGGCCTATGGCTACACCTTC. This codes for CSVEWKDIWAYGYTF. The variable domain in full, completed from reference TRBV29-1 and TRBJ1-2, reads SAVISQKPSRDICQRGTSLTIQCQVDSQVTMMFWYRQQPGQSLTLIATANQGSEATYESGFVIDKFPISRPNLTFSTLTVSNMSPEDSSIYLCSVEWKDIWAYGYTFGSGTRLTVV.

This CDR3 reads CATSDSRQGNQPQHF. For the CDR3, the DNA is TGTGCCACCAGTGACAGTCGACAGGGGAATCAGCCCCAGCATTTT. V is TRBV24-1 and J is TRBJ1-5; 8 bases match TRBD1. Germline CDR1 KGHDR, CDR2 SFDVKD. CDR3 length: 15 residues. V dropped 4 bases and J dropped 4; count of bases not matched to a gene: 5.

The rearrangement joins TRBV12-3 or TRBV12-4 to TRBJ2-6; D call uncertain. The CDR3 covers 14 residues. Trimming shortened V by 5 bases and J by 4 bases, and 9 bases separated the two germline ends. The CDR3 spells CASSQDIGANVLTF. The CDR3 DNA sequence: TGTGCCAGCAGTCAAGACATCGGGGCCAACGTCCTGACTTTC.

The chain carries TRBV19 and TRBJ2-7; D might be TRBD2 (5 bases). Trimming left V 5 bases short and J 5 bases short, with 16 bases between. From germline, CDR1 is LNHDA and CDR2 SQIVND (reference sequence). The CDR3 length is 14 residues. This CDR3 is CASSPGGSADEQYF. In DNA, the CDR3 is TGTGCCAGTAGTCCCGGAGGATCGGCGGACGAGCAGTACTTC.

This clonotype has only a few counts. The CDR3 sequence: CASTKGGAQPQHF. The DNA for the CDR3 is TGTGCCAGCACCAAGGGGGGGGCTCAGCCCCAGCATTTT. The chain uses TRBV9 and TRBJ1-5; perhaps TRBD1 as D (6 bases). The germline CDR1 and CDR2 sequences are SGDLS and YYNGEE. Trimming left V 6 bases short and J 6 bases short, with 13 bases between. This CDR3 is built from 13 residues.

This clonotype was counted a few times. The chain has TRBV20-1 and TRBJ1-6, with a tentative D call TRBD1 (6 bases). The CDR3 has 14 amino acids. Germline CDR1 reads DFQATT; CDR2 reads SNEGSKA (reference sequence). Trimming left V 3 bases short and J 7 bases short, with 13 bases between. As DNA, the CDR3 is TGCAGTGCTAGCCGGGCAGGGGTGAATTCACCCCTCCACTTT. It codes for CSASRAGVNSPLHF.

This clonotype came up many times. The chain links TRBV6-1 to TRBJ2-7; maybe TRBD2 (5 bases). The CDR3 extends over 12 amino acids. Germline CDR1 MNHNS, CDR2 SASEGT. Trimming stripped 5 bases from V and 9 bases from J, with 14 bases between. CDR3 nucleotide sequence: TGTGCCAGCAGTTTGGAGGATTTCGGGCAGTACTTC. Residues: CASSLEDFGQYF.

Comment on this clonotype: The germline gene is not matched at one end of the junction; a read error may be the cause. V gene TRBV5-1 combines with J gene TRBJ1-2, with D tentatively TRBD1 (5 bases). Germline V gene sequence: CDR1 SGHRS, CDR2 YFSETQ. This CDR3 spans 10 amino acids. CDR3 in DNA: TGCGCCAGCAGCTTAATGGGGGACCCGTTC. It yields the protein CASSLMGDPF.

V is TRBV29-1 and J is TRBJ2-6; possible D gene TRBD2, 5 bases. V gave up 8 bases and J gave up 2 bases, with 19 bases separating them. Germline CDR1 is SQVTM and CDR2 is ANQGSEA. There are 16 residues in the CDR3. CDR3 sequence (DNA): TGCAGCAGCCAAGCTTACTCGGGAACTGGGGCCAACGTCCTGACTTTC. Protein: CSSQAYSGTGANVLTF.

This clonotype came up once. V usage is TRBV7-2 and J usage is TRBJ2-5; D tentatively fits TRBD1 or TRBD2 (5 bases each). The CDR3 runs to 14 residues. V was clipped by 6 bases and J by 5 bases, with 16 bases between them. Germline lookup yields CDR1 SGHTA and CDR2 FQGNSA. CDR3 loop: CASSYGAGRETQYF. CDR3 DNA: TGTGCCAGCAGTTACGGGGCAGGACGTGAGACCCAGTACTTC.

This rearrangement joins TRBV24-1 to TRBJ2-7; 13 bases fit TRBD2. Germline V gene sequence: CDR1 KGHDR, CDR2 SFDVKD. The CDR3 extends over 16 amino acids. V lost 4 bases to trimming and J lost 2 bases; unmatched junction nucleotides: 4. CDR3 bases: TGTGCCACCAGTGACCGGACTAGCGGGAGACCCTACGAGCAGTACTTC. It yields the protein CATSDRTSGRPYEQYF.

This clonotype was picked up many times. The chain carries TRBV5-1 and TRBJ1-2; D remains unclear. Trimming took 0 bases from V and 4 from J, leaving 7 bases between them. Germline loops: CDR1 SGHRS, CDR2 YFSETQ. The CDR3 consists of 13 residues. CDR3 coding DNA: TGCGCCAGCAGCTTGGATACAGCCTATGGCTACACCTTC. This codes for CASSLDTAYGYTF. Using reference TRBV5-1 and TRBJ1-2 for the parts outside the CDR3, the full variable domain is KAGVTQTPRYLIKTRGQQVTLSCSPISGHRSVSWYQQTPGQGLQFLFEYFSETQRNKGNFPGRFSGRQFSNSRSEMNVSTLELGDSALYLCASSLDTAYGYTFGSGTRLTVV.

This clonotype was counted at least ten times. The CDR3 sequence is CASSFTSGQGAWRNTIYF. As DNA, the CDR3 is TGTGCCAGCAGCTTCACTTCGGGACAGGGGGCTTGGAGGAACACCATATATTTT. The V and J genes are TRBV7-9 and TRBJ1-3, with 12 bases lining up with TRBD1. Germline V gene lookup returns CDR1 SEHNR and CDR2 FQNEAQ (reference sequence). J gave up 7 bases and V 3 bases, and 13 bases lay outside the gene matches. This CDR3 has 18 amino acids.

The CDR3 nucleotides are TGTGCCAGCAGTGCCGGGACCACGACGGGCGCCGGGGAGCTGTTTTTT. This codes for CASSAGTTTGAGELFF. The rearrangement links TRBV25-1 to TRBJ2-2; tentatively, D is TRBD1 or TRBD2 (5 bases each). Trimming left V 4 bases short and J 6 bases short, with 18 bases between. The CDR3 has 16 residues. Germline CDR1 and CDR2: MGHDK and SYGVNS.

This rearrangement joins TRBV29-1 to TRBJ2-7, with 9 positions matching TRBD1. The CDR3 has 13 residues. Per the germline V gene, CDR1 is SQVTM and CDR2 is ANQGSEA. Unmatched junction bases numbered 9, after V lost 7 bases and J lost 5 bases. As DNA, the CDR3 is TGCAGCGCGGGGCCGGGACAGGGCAACGAGCAGTACTTC. Encoded protein: CSAGPGQGNEQYF.

The chain uses TRBV20-1 and TRBJ1-2; maybe TRBD1 (5 bases). The CDR3 has 10 residues. Trimming pared 2 bases from V and 11 bases from J, leaving 9 bases between. Germline V gene lookup returns CDR1 DFQATT and CDR2 SNEGSKA (reference sequence). CDR3 amino acids: CSARRGGYTF. The CDR3, as DNA: TGCAGTGCTAGACGGGGGGGTTACACCTTC.

This clonotype was recorded only once. The chain joins TRBV10-3 to TRBJ1-1, with TRBD1 matching over 7 bases. After removal of 4 bases from V and 3 bases from J, the junction contained 11 bases not matched to a gene. CDR1 ENHRY and CDR2 SYGVKD come from the germline V gene. CDR3 length: 16 residues. Written as DNA, the CDR3 is TGTGCCATCAGTGTCACAGGGGAAGGTGGCTACACTGAAGCTTTCTTT. Protein sequence: CAISVTGEGGYTEAFF.

The V call is TRBV24-1, the J call TRBJ2-1, with 9 bases matching TRBD1. This CDR3 is 13 amino acids long. The ends lost 1 base at V and 12 bases at J; junction bases unmatched: 3. Germline values: CDR1 KGHDR, CDR2 SFDVKD. This CDR3 reads CATSDFRTGAQFF. In nucleotides, the CDR3 is TGTGCCACCAGTGATTTCAGGACAGGGGCGCAGTTCTTC.

This clonotype was counted many times. The V call is TRBV7-8, the J call TRBJ2-7, with 7 bases aligning to TRBD2. CDR3 size: 15 residues. The junction had 10 bases not matched to a gene; V was cut back by 5 bases and J by 3 bases. Germline V lookup: CDR1 SGHVS, CDR2 FQNEAQ. The CDR3 DNA is TGTGCCAGCAGCCGCCGGTCGGGCGGGAGCTACGAGCAGTACTTC. It yields the protein CASSRRSGGSYEQYF.

This clonotype appeared many times. The chain employs TRBV2 and TRBJ2-7; 12 bases line up with TRBD1. J gave up 7 bases and V 3 bases, and 4 bases lay outside the gene matches. Germline-derived CDR1 and CDR2 are SNHLY and FYNNEI. The CDR3 is 14 residues long. CDR3 sequence: CASSEGQGAREQYF. CDR3 DNA: TGTGCCAGCAGTGAGGGACAGGGGGCTAGAGAGCAGTACTTC.

This clonotype has just a few counts. The gene calls are TRBV12-3 or TRBV12-4 and TRBJ2-6; 11 nucleotides line up with TRBD2. The CDR3 totals 18 residues. J gave up 0 bases and V 6 bases, and 7 bases lay outside the gene matches. The CDR3 DNA reads TGTGCCAGCAGACCCCTACTAGCGGGGGTCTCTGGGGCCAACGTCCTGACTTTC. This translates into CASRPLLAGVSGANVLTF.

This chain joins TRBV2 and TRBJ2-6, with D uncertain. The V end was cut by 4 bases, the J end by 2 bases, with 6 bases between. CDR1 is SNHLY, CDR2 FYNNEI, per germline. The CDR3 has 14 amino acids. The CDR3 loop is CASSVNTGANVLTF. In DNA form, the CDR3 reads TGTGCCAGCAGTGTAAACACTGGGGCCAACGTCCTGACTTTC.